The present entry profiles one T cell receptor (beta chain) with its context. The sample holds other DNA sequences that translate to the same CDR3. The CDR3 consists of 14 residues. Looked up from germline, CDR1 is MGHRA and CDR2 is YSYEKL. Trimming cost V 2 bases and J 2 bases, with 7 bases left between them. The data belong to a study of cytomegalovirus exposure and HLA in healthy donors. With 60 Vbeta and 13 Jbeta primers, the PCR was carried out. Generated by immunoSEQ multiplex PCR, the TCRdb table keeps only in-frame clones and is missing some. The sample has under 200,000 clones; roughly 81% are singletons.

This chain uses TRBV4-1 with TRBJ1-5, with D hard to call. This clonotype was obtained from a man between 25 and 39 years old in good health and CMV-seropositive. Material: PBMCs. The CDR3 sequence is CASSQLTGNQPQHF. Written as DNA, the CDR3 is TGCGCCAGCAGCCAATTAACGGGCAATCAGCCCCAGCATTTT.